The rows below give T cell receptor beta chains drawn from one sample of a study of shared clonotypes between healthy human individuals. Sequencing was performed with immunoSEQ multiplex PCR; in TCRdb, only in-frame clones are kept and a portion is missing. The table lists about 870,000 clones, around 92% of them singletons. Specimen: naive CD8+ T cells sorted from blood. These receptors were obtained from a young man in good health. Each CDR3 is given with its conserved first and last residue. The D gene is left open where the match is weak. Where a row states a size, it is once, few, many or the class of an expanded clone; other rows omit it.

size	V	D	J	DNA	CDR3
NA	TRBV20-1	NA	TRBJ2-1	TGCAGTGCTCCGTCGGGAAATGAGCAGTTCTTC	CSAPSGNEQFF
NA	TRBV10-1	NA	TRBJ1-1	TGCGCCAGCAAAAAACTCCCCCCCCGGTGGACTGAAGCTTTCTTT	CASKKLPPRWTEAFF
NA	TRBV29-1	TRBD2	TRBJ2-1	TGCAGCGGAAGGACTAGCGGAGAGCAGTTCTTC	CSGRTSGEQFF
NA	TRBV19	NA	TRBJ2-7	TGTGCCAGTAGGCCCGCCCTTGCGGACTCCTACGAGCAGTACTTC	CASRPALADSYEQYF
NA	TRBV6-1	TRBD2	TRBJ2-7	TGTGCCAGCAGTGACCACGTAGCGGGAGGCCCCTACGAGCAGTACTTC	CASSDHVAGGPYEQYF
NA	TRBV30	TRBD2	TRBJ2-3	TGTGCCTGGAGTACCGGAGCGGGAGTCACAGATACGCAGTATTTT	CAWSTGAGVTDTQYF
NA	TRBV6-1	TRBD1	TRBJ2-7	TGTGCCAGCGGGACAGGGACGTGGGAGCAGTACTTC	CASGTGTWEQYF
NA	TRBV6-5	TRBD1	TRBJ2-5	TGTGCCAGCAGATACAGGGGGAGGGAGACCCAGTACTTC	CASRYRGRETQYF
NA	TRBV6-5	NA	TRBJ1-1	TGTGCCAGCAGTCTCACTTGGAACACTGAAGCTTTCTTT	CASSLTWNTEAFF
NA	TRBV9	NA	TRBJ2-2	TGTGCCAGCAGCGTAGGGGGTGCCACCGGGGAGCTGTTTTTT	CASSVGGATGELFF
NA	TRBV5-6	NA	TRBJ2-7	TGTGCCAGCAGCTTGGGAGATAGCTCCTACGAGCAGTACTTC	CASSLGDSSYEQYF
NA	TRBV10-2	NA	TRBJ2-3	TGCGCCAGCAGTAGGCGAGGTATCGATACGCAGTATTTT	CASSRRGIDTQYF
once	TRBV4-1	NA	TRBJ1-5	TGCGCCAGCAGCCCTTCGACTGTTAATCAGCCCCAGCATTTT	CASSPSTVNQPQHF
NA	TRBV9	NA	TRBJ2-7	TGTGCCAGCAGCCGTCCGGACACGGCCGAAGGCGAGCAGTACTTC	CASSRPDTAEGEQYF
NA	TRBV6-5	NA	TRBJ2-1	TGTGCCAGCAGTTACTCGAAAGTTCTTGAGCAGTTCTTC	CASSYSKVLEQFF
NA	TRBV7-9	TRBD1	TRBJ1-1	TGTGCCAGCAAAAGGACAGGGGACACTGAAGCTTTCTTT	CASKRTGDTEAFF
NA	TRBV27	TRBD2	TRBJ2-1	TGTGCCAGCGCACCTACTAGCGGGAGCTCCTACAATGAGCAGTTCTTC	CASAPTSGSSYNEQFF